The present entry profiles one TCR beta chain with its context. This specimen belongs to a study of OX40 agonist ivuxolimab in advanced cancers. The protocol was immunoSEQ multiplex PCR, while the TCRdb copy is restricted to in-frame clones and leaves out a portion. Here the sample spans about 60,000 clones, 91% being singletons. The length of the CDR3 is 12 residues. V was cut by 2 bases and J by 7 bases, with 6 bases left in between. The germline CDR1 and CDR2 sequences are MDHEN and SYDVKM. The chain has TRBV28 and TRBJ2-1; D ambiguous. The clonotype was recovered from an adult with an advanced solid tumor such as melanoma, head and neck, liver or kidney cancer. Material: CD4+ or CD8+ T cells sorted from blood, obtained in a trial of the OX40 agonist ivuxolimab. DNA for the CDR3: TGTGCCAGCAGTTTACGTGTTAATGAGCAGTTCTTC. Protein product: CASSLRVNEQFF. Supplemented by reference TRBV28 and TRBJ2-1, the full variable domain reads DVKVTQSSRYLVKRTGEKVFLECVQDMDHENMFWYRQDPGLGLRLIYFSYDVKMKEKGDIPEGYSVSREKKERFSLILESASTNQTSMYLCASSLRVNEQFFGPGTRLTVL.